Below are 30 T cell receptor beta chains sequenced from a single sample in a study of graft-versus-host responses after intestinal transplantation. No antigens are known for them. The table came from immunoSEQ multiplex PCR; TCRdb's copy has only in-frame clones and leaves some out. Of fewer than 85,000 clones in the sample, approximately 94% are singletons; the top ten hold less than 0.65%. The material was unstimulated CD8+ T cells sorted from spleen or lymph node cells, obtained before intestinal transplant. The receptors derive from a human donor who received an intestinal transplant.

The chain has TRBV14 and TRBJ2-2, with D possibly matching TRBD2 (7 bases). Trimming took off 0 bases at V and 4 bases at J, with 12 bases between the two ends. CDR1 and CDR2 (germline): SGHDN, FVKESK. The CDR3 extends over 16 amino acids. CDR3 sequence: CASSQEEGGGTGELFF. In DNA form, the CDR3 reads TGTGCCAGCAGCCAAGAGGAGGGAGGGGGCACCGGGGAGCTGTTTTTT.

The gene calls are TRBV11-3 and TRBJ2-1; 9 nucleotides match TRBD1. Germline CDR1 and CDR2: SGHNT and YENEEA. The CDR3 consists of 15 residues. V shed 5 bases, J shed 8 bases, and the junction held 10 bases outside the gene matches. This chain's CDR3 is CASSPNRGPRDEQFF. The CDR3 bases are TGTGCCAGCAGCCCGAACAGGGGGCCCAGGGATGAGCAGTTCTTC.

The CDR3 region has the DNA TGCAGCGTTGATTTGGGACCGAACCAAGAGACCCAGTACTTC. Translation gives CSVDLGPNQETQYF. J is TRBJ2-5 and V is TRBV29-1; possibly TRBD1 or TRBD2 for D (5 bases each). Germline CDR1 and CDR2: SQVTM and ANQGSEA. This CDR3 is 14 amino acids long. Trimming stripped 3 bases from V and 0 bases from J, with 11 bases between. The full variable domain, its missing parts supplied by reference TRBV29-1 and TRBJ2-5, is SAVISQKPSRDICQRGTSLTIQCQVDSQVTMMFWYRQQPGQSLTLIATANQGSEATYESGFVIDKFPISRPNLTFSTLTVSNMSPEDSSIYLCSVDLGPNQETQYFGPGTRLLVL.

In DNA, the CDR3 is TGTGCCAGTAGCTCTGGGGGCAGGACTGAAGCTTTCTTT. This codes for CASSSGGRTEAFF. The V call is TRBV9, the J call TRBJ1-1; a weak D match, TRBD1 (6 bases). The CDR3 contains 13 residues. The V gene's germline CDR1 is SGDLS and CDR2 YYNGEE. V lost 8 bases to trimming and J lost 5 bases, with 16 bases between them.

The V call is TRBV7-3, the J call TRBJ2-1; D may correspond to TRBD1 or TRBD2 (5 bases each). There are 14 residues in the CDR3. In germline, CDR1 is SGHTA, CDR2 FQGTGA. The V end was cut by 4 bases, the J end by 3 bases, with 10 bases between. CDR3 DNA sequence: TGTGCCAGCAGCTCCCGGGACGGCTACAATGAGCAGTTCTTC. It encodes CASSSRDGYNEQFF.

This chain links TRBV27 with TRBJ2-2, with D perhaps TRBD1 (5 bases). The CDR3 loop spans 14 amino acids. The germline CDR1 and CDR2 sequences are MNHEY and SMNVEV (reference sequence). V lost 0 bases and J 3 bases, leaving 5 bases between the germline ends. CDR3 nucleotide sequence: TGTGCCAGCAGTTTATCAGGGGACACCGGGGAGCTGTTTTTT. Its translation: CASSLSGDTGELFF.

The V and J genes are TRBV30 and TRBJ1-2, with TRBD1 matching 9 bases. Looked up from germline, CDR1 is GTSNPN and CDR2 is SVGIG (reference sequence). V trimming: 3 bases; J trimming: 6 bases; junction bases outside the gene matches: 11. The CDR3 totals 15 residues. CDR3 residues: CAWSKTGQGEDGYTF. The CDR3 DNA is TGTGCCTGGAGCAAAACGGGACAGGGAGAGGATGGCTACACCTTC.

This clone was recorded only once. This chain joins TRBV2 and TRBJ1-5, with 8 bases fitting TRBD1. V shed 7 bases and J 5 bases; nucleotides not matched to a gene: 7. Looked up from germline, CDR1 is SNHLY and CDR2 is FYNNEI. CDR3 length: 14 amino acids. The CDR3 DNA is TGTGCCAGCAAGGCCGGGACAGGCGATCAGCCCCAGCATTTT. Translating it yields CASKAGTGDQPQHF.

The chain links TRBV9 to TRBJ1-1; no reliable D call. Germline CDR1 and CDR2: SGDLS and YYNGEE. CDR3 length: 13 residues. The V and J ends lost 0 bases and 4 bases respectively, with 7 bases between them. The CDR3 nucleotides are TGTGCCAGCAGCGTAGCAAGTGGCACTGAAGCTTTCTTT. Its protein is CASSVASGTEAFF.

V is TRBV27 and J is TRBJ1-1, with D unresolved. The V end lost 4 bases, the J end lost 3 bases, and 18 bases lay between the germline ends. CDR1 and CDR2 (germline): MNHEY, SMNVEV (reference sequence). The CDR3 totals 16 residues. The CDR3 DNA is TGTGCCAGCAGTTCCCGGGGTCTCAGGAGGGACACTGAAGCTTTCTTT. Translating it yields CASSSRGLRRDTEAFF.

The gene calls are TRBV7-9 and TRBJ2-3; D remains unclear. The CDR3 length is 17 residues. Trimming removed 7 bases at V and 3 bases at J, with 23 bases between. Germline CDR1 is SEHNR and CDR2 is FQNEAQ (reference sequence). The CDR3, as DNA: TGTGCCAGCACCTTGCTCCTCACTACCTACGAGACAGATACGCAGTATTTT. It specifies CASTLLLTTYETDTQYF.

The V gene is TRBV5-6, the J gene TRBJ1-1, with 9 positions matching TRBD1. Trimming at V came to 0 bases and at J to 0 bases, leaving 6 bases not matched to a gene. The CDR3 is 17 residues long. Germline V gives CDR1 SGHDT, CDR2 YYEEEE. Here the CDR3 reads CASSLAGQGLMNTEAFF. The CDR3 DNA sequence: TGTGCCAGCAGCTTGGCGGGACAGGGCCTGATGAACACTGAAGCTTTCTTT.

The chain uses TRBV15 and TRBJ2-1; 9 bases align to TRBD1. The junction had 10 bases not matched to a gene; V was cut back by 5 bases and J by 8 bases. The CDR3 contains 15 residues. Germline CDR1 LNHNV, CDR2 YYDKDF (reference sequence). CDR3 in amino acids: CATSPDRGNSDEQFF. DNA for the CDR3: TGTGCCACCAGCCCGGACAGGGGAAATTCCGATGAGCAGTTCTTC.

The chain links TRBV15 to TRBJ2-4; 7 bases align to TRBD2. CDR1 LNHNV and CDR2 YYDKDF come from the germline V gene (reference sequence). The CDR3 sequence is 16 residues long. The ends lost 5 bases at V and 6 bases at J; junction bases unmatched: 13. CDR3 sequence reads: CATSPGREGPGNIQYF. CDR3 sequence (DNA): TGTGCCACCAGCCCTGGGAGGGAGGGCCCGGGAAACATTCAGTACTTC.

CDR3 loop: CASSPLGLADYEQYF. CDR3 nucleotide sequence: TGTGCCAGCAGCCCCTTGGGACTAGCAGACTACGAGCAGTACTTC. The chain recombines TRBV6-1 with TRBJ2-7; TRBD2 matches at 9 bases. The CDR3 is 15 residues long. Germline V lookup: CDR1 MNHNS, CDR2 SASEGT. The V and J ends lost 6 bases and 3 bases, in that order; junction bases with no gene match: 9.

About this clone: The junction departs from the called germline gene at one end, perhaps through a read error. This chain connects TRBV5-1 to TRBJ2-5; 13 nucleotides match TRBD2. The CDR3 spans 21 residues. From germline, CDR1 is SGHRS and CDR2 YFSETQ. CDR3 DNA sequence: TGCGCCCGCAGCACTCACGGGACTAGCGGGACTGAACGACTCTACCAAGAGACCCAGTACTTC. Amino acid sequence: CARSTHGTSGTERLYQETQYF.

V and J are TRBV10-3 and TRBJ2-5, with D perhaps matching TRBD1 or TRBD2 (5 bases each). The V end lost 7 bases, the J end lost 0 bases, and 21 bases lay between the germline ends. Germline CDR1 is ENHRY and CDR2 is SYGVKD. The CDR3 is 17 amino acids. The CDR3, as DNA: TGTGCCATCACCCGTCCCCCGGGGCCCGACAACCAAGAGACCCAGTACTTC. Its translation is CAITRPPGPDNQETQYF.

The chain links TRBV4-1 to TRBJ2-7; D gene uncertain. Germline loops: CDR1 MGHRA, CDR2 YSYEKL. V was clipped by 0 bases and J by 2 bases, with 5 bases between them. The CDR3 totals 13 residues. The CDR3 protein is CASSQDLAYEQYF. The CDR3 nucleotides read TGCGCCAGCAGCCAAGATTTGGCCTACGAGCAGTACTTC.

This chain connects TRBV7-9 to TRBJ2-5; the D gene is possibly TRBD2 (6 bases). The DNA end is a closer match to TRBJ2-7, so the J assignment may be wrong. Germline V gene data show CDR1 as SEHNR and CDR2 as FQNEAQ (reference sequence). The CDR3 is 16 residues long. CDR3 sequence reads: CASSLVGGGPSYEQYF. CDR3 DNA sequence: TGTGCCAGCAGCTTAGTTGGGGGAGGCCCATCCTACGAGCAGTACTTC.

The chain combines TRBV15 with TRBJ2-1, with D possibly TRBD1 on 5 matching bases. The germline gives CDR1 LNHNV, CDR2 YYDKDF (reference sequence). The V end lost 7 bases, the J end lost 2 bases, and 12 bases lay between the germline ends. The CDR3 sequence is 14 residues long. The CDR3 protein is CATNEYRPYNEQFF. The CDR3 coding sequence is TGTGCCACCAATGAGTACAGGCCCTACAATGAGCAGTTCTTC.

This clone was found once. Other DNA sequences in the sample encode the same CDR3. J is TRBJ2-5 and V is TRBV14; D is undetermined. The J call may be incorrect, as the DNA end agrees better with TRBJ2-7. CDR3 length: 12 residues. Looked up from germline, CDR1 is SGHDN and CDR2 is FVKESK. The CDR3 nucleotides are TGTGCCAGCAGCCAAGGTGGCTACGAGCAGTACTTC. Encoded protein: CASSQGGYEQYF.

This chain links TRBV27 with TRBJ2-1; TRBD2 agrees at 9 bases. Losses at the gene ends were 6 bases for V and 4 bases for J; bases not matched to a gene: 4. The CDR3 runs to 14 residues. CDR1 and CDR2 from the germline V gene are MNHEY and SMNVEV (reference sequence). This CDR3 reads CASRILAGYNEQFF. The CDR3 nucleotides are TGTGCCAGCAGGATTCTAGCGGGGTACAATGAGCAGTTCTTC.

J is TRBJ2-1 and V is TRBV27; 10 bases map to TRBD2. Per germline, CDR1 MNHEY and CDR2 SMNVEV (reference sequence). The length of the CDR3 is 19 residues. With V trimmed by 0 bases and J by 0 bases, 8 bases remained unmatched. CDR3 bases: TGTGCCAGCAGTTTATCGCTAGGACTAGCGGCAACCTCCTACAATGAGCAGTTCTTC. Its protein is CASSLSLGLAATSYNEQFF.

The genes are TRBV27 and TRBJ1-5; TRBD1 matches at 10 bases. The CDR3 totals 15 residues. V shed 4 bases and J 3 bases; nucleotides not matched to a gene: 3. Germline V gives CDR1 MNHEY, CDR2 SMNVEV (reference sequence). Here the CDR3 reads CASSSGTGANQPQHF. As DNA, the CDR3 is TGTGCCAGCAGTTCCGGGACAGGGGCCAATCAGCCCCAGCATTTT.

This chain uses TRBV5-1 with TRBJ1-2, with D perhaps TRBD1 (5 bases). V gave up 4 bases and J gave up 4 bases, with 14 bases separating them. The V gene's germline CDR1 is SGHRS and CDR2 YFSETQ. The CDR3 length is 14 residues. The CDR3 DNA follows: TGCGCCAGCAGCCTCGGGGGGAGGACCTATGGCTACACCTTC. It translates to CASSLGGRTYGYTF.

DNA for the CDR3: TGTGCCAGCAGCTTGGGACCGGTTGGGGTGAACGAGCAGTACTTC. Its protein is CASSLGPVGVNEQYF. The V and J genes are TRBV2 and TRBJ2-7; the D gene could be TRBD1 or TRBD2 (5 bases each). Germline assignment: CDR1 SNHLY and CDR2 FYNNEI. This CDR3 is built from 15 residues. V was shortened by 6 bases and J by 5 bases, with 20 bases between the two germline ends.

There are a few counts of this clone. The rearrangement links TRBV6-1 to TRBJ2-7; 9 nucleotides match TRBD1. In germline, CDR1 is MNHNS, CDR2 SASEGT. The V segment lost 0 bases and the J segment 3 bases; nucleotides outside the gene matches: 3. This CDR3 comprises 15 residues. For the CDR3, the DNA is TGTGCCAGCAGTGAAGCGGGACAGGGTCGCTACGAGCAGTACTTC. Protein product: CASSEAGQGRYEQYF.

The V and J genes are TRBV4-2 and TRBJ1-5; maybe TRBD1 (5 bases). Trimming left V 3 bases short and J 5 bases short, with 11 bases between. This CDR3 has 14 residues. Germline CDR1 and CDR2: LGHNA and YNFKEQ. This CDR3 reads CASSHGTLDQPQHF. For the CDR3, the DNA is TGTGCCAGCAGCCACGGGACGTTAGATCAGCCCCAGCATTTT.

DNA of the CDR3: TGTGCCAGCAGTTTGGGGGGGACAGGGTGGGCCCACGAGCAGTACTTC. This gives the protein CASSLGGTGWAHEQYF. The chain links TRBV27 to TRBJ2-7, with 9 bases fitting TRBD1. V was clipped by 3 bases and J by 5 bases; unmatched bases: 11. Looked up from germline, CDR1 is MNHEY and CDR2 is SMNVEV (reference sequence). This CDR3 has 16 residues.

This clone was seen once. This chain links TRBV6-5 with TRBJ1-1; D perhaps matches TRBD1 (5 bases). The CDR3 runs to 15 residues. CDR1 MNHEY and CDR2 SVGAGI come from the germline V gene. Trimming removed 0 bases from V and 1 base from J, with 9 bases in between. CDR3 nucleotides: TGTGCCAGCAGTTACTCCACGGGACGGAACACTGAAGCTTTCTTT. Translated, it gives CASSYSTGRNTEAFF.